This T cell receptor beta chain was captured by sequencing in a study of CD8 T cells in ankylosing spondylitis. General study findings and limits: Some motif variants had been reported before (in reactive arthritis synovial fluid and blood). Apparently characteristic of ankylosing spondylitis blood was a TCR beta motif (about 8 highly homologous variants). Disease-linked clones reportedly concentrated significantly in matched ankylosing spondylitis synovial fluid.

Many counts were recorded for this clonotype. What it recognizes is unknown. MiXCR, run by TCRdb on the 5' RACE reads, gives a single entry per CDR3 protein. The repertoire consists of around 210,000 distinct CDR3 sequences, with 8% to 10% occurring once and the leading ten covering around 4.9%. The germline CDR1 and CDR2 sequences are LGHNA and YSLEER. The CDR3 is made up of 16 amino acids. The V and J ends lost 0 bases and 1 base respectively, with 7 bases between them. The chain couples TRBV4-3 to TRBJ2-6, with D possibly matching TRBD2 (5 bases). This TCR derives from a female donor with ankylosing spondylitis or in good health (not recorded which). Sequenced input: blood, either unsorted or a sorted T cell fraction (not recorded which). The CDR3 coding sequence is TGCGCCAGCAGCCAAGATTGGAGGTCTGGGGCCAACGTCCTGACTTTC. Translating gives CASSQDWRSGANVLTF.